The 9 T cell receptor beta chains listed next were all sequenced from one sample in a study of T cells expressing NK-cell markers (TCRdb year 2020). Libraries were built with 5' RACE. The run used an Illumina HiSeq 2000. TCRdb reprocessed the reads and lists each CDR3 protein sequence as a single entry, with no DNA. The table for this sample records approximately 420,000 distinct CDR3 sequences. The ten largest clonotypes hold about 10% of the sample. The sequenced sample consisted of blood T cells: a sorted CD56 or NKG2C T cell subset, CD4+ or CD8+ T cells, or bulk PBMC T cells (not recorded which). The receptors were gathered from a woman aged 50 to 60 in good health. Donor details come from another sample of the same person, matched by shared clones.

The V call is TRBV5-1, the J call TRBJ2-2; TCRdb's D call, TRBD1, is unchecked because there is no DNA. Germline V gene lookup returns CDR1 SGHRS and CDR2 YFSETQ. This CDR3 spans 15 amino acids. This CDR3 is CASSPWERATGELFF.

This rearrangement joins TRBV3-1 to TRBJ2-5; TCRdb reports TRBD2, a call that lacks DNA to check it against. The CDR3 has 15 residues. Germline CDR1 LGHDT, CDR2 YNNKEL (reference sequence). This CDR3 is CASSPGGTSQETQYF.

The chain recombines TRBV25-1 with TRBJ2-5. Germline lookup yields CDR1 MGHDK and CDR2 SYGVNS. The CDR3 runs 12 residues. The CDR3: CASSEFGETQYF.

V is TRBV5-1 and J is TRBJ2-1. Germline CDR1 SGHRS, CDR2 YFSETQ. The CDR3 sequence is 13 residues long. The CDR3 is CASSFGQSNEQFF.

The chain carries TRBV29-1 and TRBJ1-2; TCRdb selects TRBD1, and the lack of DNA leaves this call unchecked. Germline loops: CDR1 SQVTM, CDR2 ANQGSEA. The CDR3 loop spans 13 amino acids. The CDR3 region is CSGGSKQGYGYTF.

The CDR3 sequence is CASQGGRGGWDEQFF. This rearrangement joins TRBV12-3 or TRBV12-4 to TRBJ2-1; TCRdb's assignment of TRBD2 cannot be checked, as there is no DNA. This CDR3 contains 15 residues.

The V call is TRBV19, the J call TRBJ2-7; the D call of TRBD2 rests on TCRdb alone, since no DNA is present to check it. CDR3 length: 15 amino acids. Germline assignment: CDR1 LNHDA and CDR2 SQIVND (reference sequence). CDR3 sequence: CASSIVSSGNYEQYF.

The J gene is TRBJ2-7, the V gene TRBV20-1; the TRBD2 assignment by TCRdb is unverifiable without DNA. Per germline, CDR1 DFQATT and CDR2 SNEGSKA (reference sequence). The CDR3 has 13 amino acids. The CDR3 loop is CSARPGGTYEQYF.

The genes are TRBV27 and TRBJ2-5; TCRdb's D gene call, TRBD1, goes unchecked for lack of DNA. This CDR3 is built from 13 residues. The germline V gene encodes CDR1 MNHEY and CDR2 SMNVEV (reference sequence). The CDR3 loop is CATKIQGEETQYF.